Following are 15 T cell receptor beta chains from one sample sequenced in a study of a mutant IDH1 vaccine in newly diagnosed glioma. Here immunoSEQ multiplex PCR was the method, and the copy in TCRdb shows in-frame clones only, minus some. The sample lists about 56,000 clones, roughly 80% occurring once. As for time point: week 47, end of study. One vaccine dose held 300 ug of mutant IDH1 20-mer peptide and came with topical imiquimod. These receptors have no identified antigens. The sequences come from PBMCs, collected from a glioma patient whose treatment included an IDH1 peptide vaccine. The receptor set was obtained from a man in his fifties or sixties with glioma.

V usage is TRBV2 and J usage is TRBJ1-1; no clear D. The V end lost 3 bases, the J end lost 5 bases, and 10 bases lay between the germline ends. Germline CDR1 and CDR2: SNHLY and FYNNEI. The CDR3 extends over 13 amino acids. The DNA of the CDR3 is TGTGCCAGCAGTGATGTTGGTAGAACTGAAGCTTTCTTT. Translated: CASSDVGRTEAFF. The full variable domain, its missing parts supplied by reference TRBV2 and TRBJ1-1, is EPEVTQTPSHQVTQMGQEVILRCVPISNHLYFYWYRQILGQKVEFLVSFYNNEISEKSEIFDDQFSVERPDGSNFTLKIRSTKLEDSAMYFCASSDVGRTEAFFGQGTRLTVV.

V is TRBV6-6 and J is TRBJ2-1; 8 bases are a match to TRBD2. The V and J ends lost 4 bases and 7 bases, in that order; junction bases with no gene match: 6. The CDR3 runs to 14 residues. Germline V gives CDR1 MNHNY, CDR2 SVGAGI (reference sequence). This CDR3 reads CASSFSLAGNEQFF. DNA of the CDR3: TGTGCCAGCAGTTTCTCTTTAGCGGGGAATGAGCAGTTCTTC.

V gene TRBV15 combines with J gene TRBJ1-6, with D perhaps matching TRBD1 (6 bases). Trimming pared 0 bases from V and 8 bases from J, leaving 11 bases between. CDR1 is LNHNV, CDR2 YYDKDF, per germline (reference sequence). This CDR3 has 15 amino acids. Here the CDR3 DNA reads TGTGCCACCAGCAGAGATTTGGGGGGCGATTCACCCCTCCACTTT. Its protein is CATSRDLGGDSPLHF.

The V gene is TRBV30, the J gene TRBJ1-1; D unclear. The CDR3 length is 11 residues. The ends were cut back, 3 bases at V and 0 bases at J, with 2 bases in the middle. Germline assignment: CDR1 GTSNPN and CDR2 SVGIG (reference sequence). The CDR3 region is CAWRVNTEAFF. Here the CDR3 DNA reads TGTGCCTGGAGAGTGAACACTGAAGCTTTCTTT.

V is TRBV29-1 and J is TRBJ2-7; no clear D. Looked up from germline, CDR1 is SQVTM and CDR2 is ANQGSEA. This CDR3 has 11 residues. The V gene lost 1 base and the J gene lost 4 bases, with 5 bases spanning the gap. The CDR3: CSVEGGYEQYF. In DNA form, the CDR3 reads TGCAGCGTTGAAGGGGGTTACGAGCAGTACTTC.

This chain connects TRBV27 to TRBJ2-5; D perhaps matches TRBD1 (6 bases). V was trimmed by 2 bases and J by 3 bases, leaving 22 bases between them. Germline V gene lookup returns CDR1 MNHEY and CDR2 SMNVEV (reference sequence). This CDR3 has 18 amino acids. CDR3 in DNA: TGTGCCAGCAGTTTAACCTGGGGACACCAGTCCAATAAAGAGACCCAGTACTTC. Encoded protein: CASSLTWGHQSNKETQYF.

The table lists this clone with a count of one. The chain is built from TRBV29-1 and TRBJ1-4; the D is unclear. CDR1 is SQVTM, CDR2 ANQGSEA, per germline. The CDR3 length is 13 residues. V dropped 5 bases and J dropped 0 bases, with 7 bases sitting between them. In DNA form, the CDR3 reads TGCAGCGTTAGGGATTCAACTAATGAAAAACTGTTTTTT. It yields the protein CSVRDSTNEKLFF. The full variable domain, in which reference TRBV29-1 and TRBJ1-4 provide the parts outside the CDR3, is SAVISQKPSRDICQRGTSLTIQCQVDSQVTMMFWYRQQPGQSLTLIATANQGSEATYESGFVIDKFPISRPNLTFSTLTVSNMSPEDSSIYLCSVRDSTNEKLFFGSGTQLSVL.

This rearrangement joins TRBV4-1 to TRBJ2-7; TRBD1 or TRBD2 may be the D gene (5 bases each). The length of the CDR3 is 12 residues. CDR1 and CDR2 (germline): MGHRA, YSYEKL. V was clipped by 4 bases and J by 2 bases, with 6 bases between them. In DNA form, the CDR3 reads TGCGCCAGCAGCCCGGGGCCCTACGAGCAGTACTTC. This sequence encodes CASSPGPYEQYF.

The rearrangement links TRBV7-2 to TRBJ1-2; D remains ambiguous. Germline assignment: CDR1 SGHTA and CDR2 FQGNSA. The CDR3 sequence is 14 residues long. The V gene lost 0 bases and the J gene lost 1 base, with 6 bases spanning the gap. CDR3 nucleotide sequence: TGTGCCAGCAGCTTAGCCCCGGTTAACTATGGCTACACCTTC. Translating it yields CASSLAPVNYGYTF.

The chain joins TRBV9 to TRBJ2-3; D perhaps matches TRBD2 (7 bases). The CDR3 is 17 residues long. Trimming stripped 3 bases from V and 2 bases from J, with 19 bases between. The germline gives CDR1 SGDLS, CDR2 YYNGEE. The CDR3 DNA follows: TGTGCCAGCAGCGGAAGAATAGGGGGGGGCGACACAGATACGCAGTATTTT. This codes for CASSGRIGGGDTDTQYF.

The chain is built from TRBV5-1 and TRBJ1-5; 9 bases align to TRBD1. V shed 2 bases and J 3 bases; nucleotides not matched to a gene: 3. Germline-derived CDR1 and CDR2 are SGHRS and YFSETQ. The CDR3 sequence is 15 residues long. The CDR3 DNA reads TGCGCCAGCAGCTTACAGGGGGCGGACAATCAGCCCCAGCATTTT. Translation gives CASSLQGADNQPQHF.

V is TRBV6-5 and J is TRBJ1-1; 8 nucleotides agree with TRBD1. CDR3 length: 16 amino acids. Germline lookup yields CDR1 MNHEY and CDR2 SVGAGI. The V gene end was trimmed by 0 bases and the J gene end by 6 bases; junction bases not matched to a gene: 9. In DNA, the CDR3 is TGTGCCAGCAGTTACTCGCGGAAACAGGGGGGGCCTGAAGCTTTCTTT. It codes for CASSYSRKQGGPEAFF.

The chain joins TRBV11-2 to TRBJ2-7; 7 positions agree with TRBD2. The V gene end was trimmed by 4 bases and the J gene end by 7 bases; junction bases not matched to a gene: 10. Per the germline V gene, CDR1 is SGHAT and CDR2 is FQNNGV. This CDR3 comprises 14 residues. For the CDR3, the DNA is TGTGCCAGCAGCTCCACAGGTCCCGGGGGGGAGCAGTACTTC. It encodes CASSSTGPGGEQYF.

The sample holds one count of this clone. This chain uses TRBV25-1 with TRBJ1-5; D gene ambiguous. V lost 4 bases to trimming and J lost 0 bases, with 7 bases between them. Germline CDR1 reads MGHDK; CDR2 reads SYGVNS. CDR3 length: 14 amino acids. The DNA of the CDR3 is TGTGCCAGCAGTGGGGGTTATAGCAATCAGCCCCAGCATTTT. Translated: CASSGGYSNQPQHF.

This clone was counted between two and nine times. The chain employs TRBV14 and TRBJ1-1; D is unresolved. The CDR3 consists of 16 residues. Trimming cost V 4 bases and J 5 bases, with 20 bases left between them. Germline CDR1 and CDR2: SGHDN and FVKESK. The chain's CDR3 is CASSPRAEEWRTEAFF. DNA of the CDR3: TGTGCCAGCAGCCCAAGGGCGGAGGAGTGGAGAACTGAAGCTTTCTTT.